This TCR beta chain was identified during a study of cytomegalovirus exposure and HLA in healthy donors. Study-level information: A data release that came early held 75 million to 85 million unique TCRs from HLA-typed donors.

It was with 60 Vbeta and 13 Jbeta primers that the PCR ran. Produced via immunoSEQ multiplex PCR; TCRdb's table is partial and in-frame only. The sample lists more than 110,000 clones; around 80% were seen once. Study-level findings and limits: Most likely, a cluster of highly shared sequence variants arose as a sequencing artifact. A later analysis reportedly identified an Asian-associated ancestry cluster as carrying fewer N-insertions than the 666-donor mean.

This clone was seen only a few times. Its target is not known. This specimen includes other DNA sequences encoding the same CDR3. Germline lookup yields CDR1 SEHNR and CDR2 FQNEAQ (reference sequence). CDR3 length: 15 residues. Trimming cost V 5 bases and J 2 bases; bases outside gene matches: 4. The V call is TRBV7-9, the J call TRBJ2-3, with 10 positions matching TRBD2. The sample was PBMCs. The clonotype was recovered from a man aged 50-60 years in good health and CMV-seronegative. This CDR3 is CASSRTSGHTDTQYF. CDR3 coding DNA: TGTGCCAGCAGCCGGACTAGCGGTCACACAGATACGCAGTATTTT.